These 8 T cell receptor beta chains were sequenced from one sample in a study of T-cell reconstitution after alpha-beta-depleted transplantation in children. A TCRbeta library incorporating unique molecular identifiers was prepared. TCRdb re-called the PCR reads with MiXCR, one entry per CDR3 protein. The sample has 490,000 or so distinct CDR3 sequences; around 12% are singletons. Specimen: PBMCs from the stem cell graft donor, collected from the stem cell graft. The receptors originated from a human donor who donated a stem cell graft to a child with combined immunodeficiency.

This clonotype was seen repeatedly, ten times or more. The chain has TRBV5-1 and TRBJ1-2; the D gene is possibly TRBD1 (6 bases). The germline gives CDR1 SGHRS, CDR2 YFSETQ. There are 13 residues in the CDR3. V was pared by 0 bases and J by 6 bases, with 9 bases between. The CDR3 region is CASSLGTADGYTF. CDR3 bases: TGCGCCAGCAGCTTGGGGACAGCGGATGGCTACACCTTC.

This clonotype has ten or more counts. The V and J genes are TRBV9 and TRBJ2-3; 7 nucleotides align to TRBD2. The length of the CDR3 is 14 residues. Trimming cost V 0 bases and J 5 bases; bases outside gene matches: 3. Germline V gives CDR1 SGDLS, CDR2 YYNGEE. CDR3 sequence (DNA): TGTGCCAGCAGCGTAGATGGGACTAAAGATACGCAGTATTTT. Its translation is CASSVDGTKDTQYF.

This clonotype appeared a few times. The chain has TRBV19 and TRBJ2-1, with 10 positions matching TRBD1. Germline CDR1 LNHDA, CDR2 SQIVND (reference sequence). V lost 5 bases and J lost 5; bases outside the gene matches: 12. The length of the CDR3 is 17 residues. The CDR3 nucleotides are TGTGCCAGTAGTCCTCTCCGGGACAGGGGCCCCAACAATGAGCAGTTCTTC. Translation: CASSPLRDRGPNNEQFF.

The gene calls are TRBV29-1 and TRBJ2-1; D uncertain. Per the germline V gene, CDR1 is SQVTM and CDR2 is ANQGSEA. V lost 6 bases, J lost 5 bases, and 8 bases lay in between. This CDR3 spans 11 amino acids. Here the CDR3 DNA reads TGCAGCGTCGCGCCTAACAATGAGCAGTTCTTC. This encodes CSVAPNNEQFF.

This clonotype was seen only a few times. The rearrangement joins TRBV6-5 to TRBJ2-1; D is unresolved. Germline V gene data show CDR1 as MNHEY and CDR2 as SVGAGI. V shed 2 bases and J shed 4 bases, with 15 bases lying between them. The CDR3 is 16 residues long. The chain's CDR3 is CASSYRTANIYNEQFF. The CDR3 DNA sequence: TGTGCCAGCAGTTACCGAACAGCAAACATTTACAATGAGCAGTTCTTC.

V usage is TRBV24-1 and J usage is TRBJ2-1; a weak D match, TRBD2 (6 bases). The germline V gene has CDR1 KGHDR and CDR2 SFDVKD. This CDR3 is built from 14 residues. V was cut by 9 bases and J by 0 bases, with 11 bases left in between. The DNA for the CDR3 is TGTGCCACCCACGGCGGGACCTCCTACAATGAGCAGTTCTTC. Encoded protein: CATHGGTSYNEQFF.

V gene TRBV24-1 combines with J gene TRBJ2-1; 9 bases fit TRBD1. V dropped 9 bases and J dropped 7; count of bases not matched to a gene: 12. Germline V CDR1 and CDR2: KGHDR, SFDVKD. The CDR3 loop spans 15 amino acids. As DNA, the CDR3 is TGTGCCACCGAGCAGGCACAGGGGGCCCAAAATGAGCAGTTCTTC. It translates to CATEQAQGAQNEQFF.

This clonotype was seen at least ten times. This chain uses TRBV20-1 with TRBJ2-1, with unresolved D. CDR3 length: 13 residues. Deletions cut 4 bases from V and 4 bases from J, with 11 bases between. The germline gives CDR1 DFQATT, CDR2 SNEGSKA (reference sequence). For the CDR3, the DNA is TGCAGTGCTATCCGTAGTAATTACAATGAGCAGTTCTTC. Its protein product is CSAIRSNYNEQFF.